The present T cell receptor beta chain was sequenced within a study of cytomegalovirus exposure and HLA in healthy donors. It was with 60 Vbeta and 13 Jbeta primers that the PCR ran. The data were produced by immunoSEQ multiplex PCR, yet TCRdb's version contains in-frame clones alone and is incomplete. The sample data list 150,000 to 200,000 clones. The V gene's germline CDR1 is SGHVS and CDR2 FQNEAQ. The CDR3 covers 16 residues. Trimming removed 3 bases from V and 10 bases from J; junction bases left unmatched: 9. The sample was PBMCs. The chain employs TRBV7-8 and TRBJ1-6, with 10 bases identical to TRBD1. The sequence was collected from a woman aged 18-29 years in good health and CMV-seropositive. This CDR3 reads CASSFRPGQGKSPLHF. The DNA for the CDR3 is TGTGCCAGCAGCTTCCGACCGGGACAGGGGAAGTCACCCCTCCACTTT. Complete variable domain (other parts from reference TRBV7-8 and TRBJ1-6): GAGVSQSPRYKVAKRGQDVALRCDPISGHVSLFWYQQALGQGPEFLTYFQNEAQLDKSGLPSDRFFAERPEGSVSTLKIQRTQQEDSAVYLCASSFRPGQGKSPLHFGNGTRLTVT.